The 10 T cell receptor beta chains listed next were all sequenced from one sample in a study of identical twins. Each CDR3 protein gets one entry after TCRdb re-called the 5' RACE reads with MiXCR. The sample shows roughly 1.6 million distinct CDR3 sequences, under 35% of them seen only once. Sequences were obtained from cord blood. The receptors here all came from a newborn girl in good health.

Concerning this clonotype: The junction shows a germline mismatch at one end, possibly a read error. The chain links TRBV29-1 to TRBJ2-7; possibly TRBD2 for D (6 bases). Germline CDR1 and CDR2: SQVTM and ANQGSEA. CDR3 length: 15 amino acids. Here the CDR3 reads CGVGFLGGSSYEQYF. The CDR3 DNA reads TGCGGCGTTGGGTTCTTGGGGGGAAGCTCCTACGAGCAGTACTTC.

A few counts support this clonotype. The genes are TRBV6-1 and TRBJ2-3; tentatively, D is TRBD2 (5 bases). Germline V gene lookup returns CDR1 MNHNS and CDR2 SASEGT. The V end was cut by 7 bases, the J end by 6 bases, with 11 bases between. The CDR3 contains 12 residues. CDR3 bases: TGTGCCAGCACAAGCCGGAGGGATACGCAGTATTTT. Translation: CASTSRRDTQYF.

The table lists this clonotype with a count of one. The chain employs TRBV7-2 and TRBJ1-1; possible D gene TRBD1, 5 bases. The length of the CDR3 is 15 residues. Germline assignment: CDR1 SGHTA and CDR2 FQGNSA. V lost 0 bases and J 2 bases, leaving 10 bases between the germline ends. The CDR3 loop reads CASSLAHTGNTEAFF. In nucleotides, the CDR3 is TGTGCCAGCAGCTTAGCCCACACAGGTAACACTGAAGCTTTCTTT.

This chain joins TRBV7-9 and TRBJ2-7; possibly TRBD1 for D (5 bases). The V and J ends lost 5 bases and 8 bases respectively, with 19 bases between them. The CDR3 runs 14 residues. Germline V gene data show CDR1 as SEHNR and CDR2 as FQNEAQ (reference sequence). The CDR3 spells CASSLDSPHLQQYF. CDR3 coding DNA: TGTGCCAGCAGCCTCGACAGTCCGCACCTTCAGCAGTACTTC.

J is TRBJ2-5 and V is TRBV20-1, with 12 bases aligning to TRBD2. This CDR3 comprises 16 residues. V lost 5 bases to trimming and J lost 2 bases; unmatched junction nucleotides: 9. CDR1 and CDR2 (germline): DFQATT, SNEGSKA (reference sequence). CDR3 sequence: CSARLAGVWGQETQYF. For the CDR3, the DNA is TGCAGTGCTCGACTAGCGGGAGTGTGGGGGCAAGAGACCCAGTACTTC.

This clonotype showed up just a few times. An end of the junction differs from the germline gene, which may be a read error. The J gene is TRBJ2-7, the V gene TRBV20-1, with D hard to call. Germline loops: CDR1 DFQATT, CDR2 SNEGSKA (reference sequence). The CDR3 sequence is 11 residues long. CDR3 region: CGAKQNYEQYF. CDR3 DNA sequence: TGCGGTGCTAAACAGAACTACGAGCAGTACTTC.

This sequence joins TRBV20-1 and TRBJ1-2, with 7 bases identical to TRBD1. Losses at the gene ends were 3 bases for V and 0 bases for J; bases not matched to a gene: 10. Germline CDR1 reads DFQATT; CDR2 reads SNEGSKA (reference sequence). The CDR3 is made up of 16 amino acids. CDR3 sequence: CSARTQGPAANYGYTF. The DNA of the CDR3 is TGCAGTGCTAGGACACAGGGGCCCGCAGCTAACTATGGCTACACCTTC.

V usage is TRBV20-1 and J usage is TRBJ2-2; TRBD2 aligns across 14 bases. The CDR3 spans 16 residues. The trim removed 0 bases at V and 7 bases at J, leaving 4 bases unmatched. Per germline, CDR1 DFQATT and CDR2 SNEGSKA (reference sequence). CDR3 nucleotide sequence: TGCAGTGCTAGAGAACGGACTAGCGGGAGGATCGGGGAGCTGTTTTTT. Translation gives CSARERTSGRIGELFF.

The gene calls are TRBV2 and TRBJ1-5; D not certain. The germline V gene has CDR1 SNHLY and CDR2 FYNNEI. Trimming took 5 bases from V and 6 from J, leaving 14 bases between them. The CDR3 has 14 residues. CDR3 protein: CASSTGRESQPQHF. CDR3 coding DNA: TGTGCCAGCAGTACCGGCCGTGAAAGTCAGCCCCAGCATTTT.

The chain joins TRBV7-9 to TRBJ2-1; possibly TRBD1 for D (8 bases). With the DNA end fitting TRBJ2-7 better, the J assignment may be wrong. This CDR3 is built from 18 residues. CDR1 and CDR2 from the germline V gene are SEHNR and FQNEAQ (reference sequence). The CDR3 nucleotides are TGTGCCAGCCAACAGGGGGAGGGGGCTATTAGCTCCTACAATGAGCAGTACTTC. It specifies CASQQGEGAISSYNEQYF.